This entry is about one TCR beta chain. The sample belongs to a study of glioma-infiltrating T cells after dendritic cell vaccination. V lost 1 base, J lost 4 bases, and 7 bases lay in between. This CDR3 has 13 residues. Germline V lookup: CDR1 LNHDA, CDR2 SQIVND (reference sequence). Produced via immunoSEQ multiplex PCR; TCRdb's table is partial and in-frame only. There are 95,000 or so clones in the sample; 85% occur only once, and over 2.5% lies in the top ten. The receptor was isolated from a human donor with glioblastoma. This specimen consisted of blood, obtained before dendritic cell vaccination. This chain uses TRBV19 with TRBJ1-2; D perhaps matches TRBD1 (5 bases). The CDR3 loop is CASSIGQTYGYTF. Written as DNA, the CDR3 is TGTGCCAGTAGTATAGGACAGACCTATGGCTACACCTTC.